The next 3 T cell receptor beta chains were all read from a single sample in a study of blood T cell repertoires in COVID-19. Produced via immunoSEQ multiplex PCR; TCRdb's table is partial and in-frame only. The sample has approximately 450,000 clones; around 89% are singletons. Sequenced: peripheral blood. The receptors shown here come from a woman in her twenties or thirties with acute or convalescent COVID-19.

This chain connects TRBV11-2 to TRBJ1-2, with D uncertain. Germline CDR1 reads SGHAT; CDR2 reads FQNNGV. The CDR3 totals 16 residues. The V and J ends lost 2 bases and 0 bases respectively, with 13 bases between them. In DNA form, the CDR3 reads TGTGCCAGCAGCTTATGGTTGAGATTGCCTAACTATGGCTACACCTTC. Its translation: CASSLWLRLPNYGYTF.

J is TRBJ2-7 and V is TRBV3-1 (or the pseudogene TRBV3-2); no firm D call. Germline CDR1 and CDR2: LGHDT and YNNKEL (reference sequence). This CDR3 has 13 residues. V gave up 4 bases and J gave up 2 bases, with 9 bases separating them. The CDR3 region has the DNA TGTGCCAGCAGCCCACTGTTTACCTACGAGCAGTACTTC. Protein sequence: CASSPLFTYEQYF.

V usage is TRBV14 and J usage is TRBJ2-7; 10 nucleotides line up with TRBD2. This CDR3 is built from 15 residues. Per the germline V gene, CDR1 is SGHDN and CDR2 is FVKESK. V was clipped by 3 bases and J by 3 bases; unmatched bases: 5. The CDR3 protein is CASSHPLAGVYEQYF. The CDR3 DNA is TGTGCCAGCAGCCACCCCCTAGCGGGGGTCTACGAGCAGTACTTC.